The 6 T cell receptor beta chains listed next were all sequenced from one sample in a study of blood T cells in healthy people across ages. For the second PCR, which ran for 7 to 11 cycles, a sample-barcoded 5' primer and a J-beta primer mix were used. TCRdb redid the calling of the 5' RACE reads with MiXCR, one entry per CDR3 protein. The table shows around 500,000 distinct CDR3 sequences, with around 50% occurring only once. What was sequenced was blood. These receptors all come from an elderly man in good health.

The chain uses TRBV6-5 and TRBJ2-1; either TRBD1 or TRBD2 may fit D (6 bases each). Germline lookup yields CDR1 MNHEY and CDR2 SVGAGI. The CDR3 has 15 residues. The ends were cut back, 6 bases at V and 9 bases at J, with 21 bases in the middle. As DNA, the CDR3 is TGTGCCAGCAGCAATAGGCCGCCGGGGGCGGCTGAGCAGTTCTTC. Its protein is CASSNRPPGAAEQFF.

This clonotype was counted only a few times. V is TRBV4-1 and J is TRBJ2-5; possible D gene TRBD1, 6 bases. The CDR3 consists of 15 residues. CDR1 and CDR2 (germline): MGHRA, YSYEKL. V was pared by 0 bases and J by 2 bases, with 10 bases between. The CDR3, as DNA: TGCGCCAGCAGCCAAGATCCGACAGGACAAGAGACCCAGTACTTC. Translated, it gives CASSQDPTGQETQYF.

V is TRBV7-2 and J is TRBJ2-1, with 8 bases matching TRBD1. Germline CDR1 and CDR2: SGHTA and FQGNSA. The J segment lost 4 bases and the V segment lost 5 bases, leaving 7 bases of the junction unmatched. The CDR3 is 15 residues long. Written as DNA, the CDR3 is TGTGCCAGCAGCCCAGGACAGGGCCATTACAATGAGCAGTTCTTC. Translation gives CASSPGQGHYNEQFF.

This clonotype was observed at least ten times. The chain has TRBV6-5 and TRBJ2-3; 8 bases fit TRBD2. This CDR3 region has 15 residues. Germline-derived CDR1 and CDR2 are MNHEY and SVGAGI. V was pared by 2 bases and J by 6 bases, with 7 bases of the junction left unmatched. The CDR3 nucleotides read TGTGCCAGCAGTTACACAGCGGGAGATCGGGATACGCAGTATTTT. Protein sequence: CASSYTAGDRDTQYF.

The V and J genes are TRBV27 and TRBJ2-7; TRBD2 aligns across 15 bases. This CDR3 comprises 20 residues. The V gene end was trimmed by 3 bases and the J gene end by 7 bases; junction bases not matched to a gene: 19. In germline, CDR1 is MNHEY, CDR2 SMNVEV (reference sequence). The CDR3 here is CASSFHEGGLAGGRSQEQYF. DNA of the CDR3: TGTGCCAGCAGTTTCCATGAGGGGGGACTAGCGGGGGGAAGAAGTCAGGAGCAGTACTTC.

This clonotype has at least ten counts. This chain joins TRBV20-1 and TRBJ2-7; 12 bases align to TRBD1. CDR1 and CDR2 (germline): DFQATT, SNEGSKA (reference sequence). J gave up 3 bases and V 3 bases, and 6 bases lay outside the gene matches. CDR3 length: 15 amino acids. CDR3 residues: CSARGDRGQGYEQYF. The CDR3 DNA sequence: TGCAGTGCTAGGGGGGACAGGGGGCAGGGCTACGAGCAGTACTTC.